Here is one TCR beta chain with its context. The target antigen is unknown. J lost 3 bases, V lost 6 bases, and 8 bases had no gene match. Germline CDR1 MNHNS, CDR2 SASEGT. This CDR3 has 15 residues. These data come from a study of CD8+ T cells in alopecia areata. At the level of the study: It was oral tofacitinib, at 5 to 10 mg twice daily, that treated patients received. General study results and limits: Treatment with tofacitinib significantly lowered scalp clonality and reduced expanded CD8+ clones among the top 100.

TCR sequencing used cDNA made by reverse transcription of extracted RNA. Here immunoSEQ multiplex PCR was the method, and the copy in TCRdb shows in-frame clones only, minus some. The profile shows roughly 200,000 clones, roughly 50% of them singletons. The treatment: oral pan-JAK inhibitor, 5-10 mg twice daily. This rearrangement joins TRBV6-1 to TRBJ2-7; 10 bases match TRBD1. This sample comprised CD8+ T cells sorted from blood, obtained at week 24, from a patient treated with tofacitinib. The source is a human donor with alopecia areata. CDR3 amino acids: CASRGRDRGLYEQYF. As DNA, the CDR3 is TGTGCCAGCAGGGGCCGGGACAGGGGCCTCTACGAGCAGTACTTC.